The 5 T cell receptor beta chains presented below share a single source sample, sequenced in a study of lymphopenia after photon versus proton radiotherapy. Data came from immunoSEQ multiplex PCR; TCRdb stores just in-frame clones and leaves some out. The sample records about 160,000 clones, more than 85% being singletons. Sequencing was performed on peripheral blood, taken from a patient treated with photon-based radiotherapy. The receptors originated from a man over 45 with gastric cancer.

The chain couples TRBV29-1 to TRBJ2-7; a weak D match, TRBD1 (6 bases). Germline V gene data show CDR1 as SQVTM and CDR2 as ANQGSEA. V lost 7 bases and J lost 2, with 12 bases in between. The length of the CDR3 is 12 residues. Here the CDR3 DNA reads TGCAGCGCCCTAGGACAGCCCTACGAGCAGTACTTC. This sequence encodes CSALGQPYEQYF.

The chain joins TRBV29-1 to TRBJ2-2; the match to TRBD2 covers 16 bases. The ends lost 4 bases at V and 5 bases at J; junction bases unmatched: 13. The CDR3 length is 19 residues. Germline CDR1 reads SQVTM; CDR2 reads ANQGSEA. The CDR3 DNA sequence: TGCAGCGTTGTACCCGCGGGGGGACTAGCGGGAGGGCGGACCGGGGAGCTGTTTTTT. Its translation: CSVVPAGGLAGGRTGELFF.

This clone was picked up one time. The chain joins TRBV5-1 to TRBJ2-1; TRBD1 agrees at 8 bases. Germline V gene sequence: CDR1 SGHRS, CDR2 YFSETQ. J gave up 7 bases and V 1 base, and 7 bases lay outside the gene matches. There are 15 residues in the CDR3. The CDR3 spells CASSLLGQEWNEQFF. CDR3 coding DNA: TGCGCCAGCAGCTTGTTGGGACAGGAATGGAATGAGCAGTTCTTC.

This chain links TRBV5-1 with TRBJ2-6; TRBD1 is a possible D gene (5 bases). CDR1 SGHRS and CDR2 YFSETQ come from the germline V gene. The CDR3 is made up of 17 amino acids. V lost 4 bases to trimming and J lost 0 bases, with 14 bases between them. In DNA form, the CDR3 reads TGCGCCAGCAGCCCCCAGGGTGGGAACTCTGGGGCCAACGTCCTGACTTTC. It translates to CASSPQGGNSGANVLTF.

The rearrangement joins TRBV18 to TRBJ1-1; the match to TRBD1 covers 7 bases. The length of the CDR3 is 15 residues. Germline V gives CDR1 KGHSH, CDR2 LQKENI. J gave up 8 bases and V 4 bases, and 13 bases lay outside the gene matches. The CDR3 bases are TGTGCCAGCTCACTTTGGCAGGGGGAGGAAATGGAAGCTTTCTTT. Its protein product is CASSLWQGEEMEAFF.